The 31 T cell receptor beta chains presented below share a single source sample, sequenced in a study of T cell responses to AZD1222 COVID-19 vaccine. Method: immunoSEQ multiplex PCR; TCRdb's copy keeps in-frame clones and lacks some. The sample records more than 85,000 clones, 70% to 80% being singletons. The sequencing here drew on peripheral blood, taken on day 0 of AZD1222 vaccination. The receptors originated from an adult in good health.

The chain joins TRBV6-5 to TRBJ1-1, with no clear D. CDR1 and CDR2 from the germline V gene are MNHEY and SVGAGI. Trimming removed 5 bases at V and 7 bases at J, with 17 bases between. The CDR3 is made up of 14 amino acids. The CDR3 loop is CASSRTTIRGEAFF. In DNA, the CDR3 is TGTGCCAGCAGTCGGACCACCATCCGGGGTGAAGCTTTCTTT.

The CDR3: CSASPGTVPQYF. CDR3 sequence (DNA): TGCAGTGCTAGTCCCGGGACAGTTCCCCAGTACTTC. This rearrangement joins TRBV20-1 to TRBJ2-7; 7 bases fit TRBD1. With 3 bases clipped from V and 10 bases from J, the junction kept 9 bases outside the gene matches. This CDR3 has 12 residues. Germline CDR1 reads DFQATT; CDR2 reads SNEGSKA (reference sequence).

CDR3 sequence: CASSQGGTRGAETQYF. DNA of the CDR3: TGTGCCAGCAGCCAAGGAGGGACACGGGGGGCAGAGACCCAGTACTTC. The chain links TRBV3-1 (or the pseudogene TRBV3-2) to TRBJ2-5, with TRBD2 as a possible D gene (7 bases). The V end lost 1 base, the J end lost 4 bases, and 16 bases lay between the germline ends. Germline V gives CDR1 LGHDT, CDR2 YNNKEL (reference sequence). The CDR3 is 16 amino acids.

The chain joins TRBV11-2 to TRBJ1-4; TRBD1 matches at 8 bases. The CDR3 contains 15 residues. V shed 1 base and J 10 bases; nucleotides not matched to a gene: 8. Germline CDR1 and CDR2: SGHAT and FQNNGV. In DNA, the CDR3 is TGTGCCAGCAGCTTAGTTGAACAGGGGGTCGGAAAACTGTTTTTT. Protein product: CASSLVEQGVGKLFF.

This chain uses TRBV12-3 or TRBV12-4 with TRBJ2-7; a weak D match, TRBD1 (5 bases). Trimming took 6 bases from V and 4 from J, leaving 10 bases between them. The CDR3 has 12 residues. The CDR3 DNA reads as TGTGCCAGCAGCACTACAGGTTACGAGCAGTACTTC. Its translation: CASSTTGYEQYF.

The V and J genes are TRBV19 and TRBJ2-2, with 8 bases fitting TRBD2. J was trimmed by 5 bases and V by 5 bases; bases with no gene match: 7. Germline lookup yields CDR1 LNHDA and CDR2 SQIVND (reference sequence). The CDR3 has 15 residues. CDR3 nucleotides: TGTGCCAGTAGTTCGTCTAGCGGGTTTACCGGGGAGCTGTTTTTT. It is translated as CASSSSSGFTGELFF.

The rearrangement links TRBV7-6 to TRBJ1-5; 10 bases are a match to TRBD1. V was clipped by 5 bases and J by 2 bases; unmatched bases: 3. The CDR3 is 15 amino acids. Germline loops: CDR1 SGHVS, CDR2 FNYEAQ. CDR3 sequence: CASSHGTGGNQPQHF. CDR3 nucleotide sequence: TGTGCCAGCAGCCACGGGACAGGGGGCAATCAGCCCCAGCATTTT.

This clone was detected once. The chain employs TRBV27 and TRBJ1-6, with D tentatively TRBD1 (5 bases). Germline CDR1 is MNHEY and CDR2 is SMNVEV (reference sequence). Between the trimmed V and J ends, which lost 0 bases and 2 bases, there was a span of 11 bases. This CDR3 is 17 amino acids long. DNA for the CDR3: TGTGCCAGCAGTTTATCGGGGGGAAGCGCCTATAATTCACCCCTCCACTTT. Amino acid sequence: CASSLSGGSAYNSPLHF.

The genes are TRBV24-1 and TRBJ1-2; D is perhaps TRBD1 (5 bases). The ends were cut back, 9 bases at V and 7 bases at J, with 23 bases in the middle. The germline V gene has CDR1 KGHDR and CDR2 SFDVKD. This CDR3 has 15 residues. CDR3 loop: CATCGNTDSICGYTF. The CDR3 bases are TGTGCCACCTGCGGGAACACAGACAGTATCTGTGGCTACACCTTC.

CDR3 in DNA: TGTGCCAGCTCACTCATCGGACAGGGGAGATACGAGCAGTACTTC. Its translation is CASSLIGQGRYEQYF. J is TRBJ2-7 and V is TRBV18, with 9 bases fitting TRBD1. With V trimmed by 4 bases and J by 4 bases, 8 bases remained unmatched. Germline V gene sequence: CDR1 KGHSH, CDR2 LQKENI. There are 15 residues in the CDR3.

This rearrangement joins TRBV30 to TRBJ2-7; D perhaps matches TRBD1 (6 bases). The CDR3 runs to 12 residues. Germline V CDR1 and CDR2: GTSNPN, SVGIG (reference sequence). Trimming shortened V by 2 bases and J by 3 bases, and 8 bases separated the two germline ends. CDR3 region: CAWSSQGYEQYF. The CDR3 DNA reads TGTGCCTGGAGTTCACAGGGCTACGAGCAGTACTTC.

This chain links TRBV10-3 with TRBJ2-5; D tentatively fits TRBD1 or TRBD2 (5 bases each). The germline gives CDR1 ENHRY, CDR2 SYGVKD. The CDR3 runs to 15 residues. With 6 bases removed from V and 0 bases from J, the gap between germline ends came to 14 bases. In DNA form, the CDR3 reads TGTGCCATCAGGGCCGGGACCACGTACCAAGAGACCCAGTACTTC. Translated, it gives CAIRAGTTYQETQYF.

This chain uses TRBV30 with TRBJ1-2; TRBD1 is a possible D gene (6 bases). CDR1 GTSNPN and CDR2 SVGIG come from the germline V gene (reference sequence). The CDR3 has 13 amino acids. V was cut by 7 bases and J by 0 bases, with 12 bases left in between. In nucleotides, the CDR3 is TGTGCCTTTTGGACAGAAGCTAACTATGGCTACACCTTC. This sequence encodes CAFWTEANYGYTF.

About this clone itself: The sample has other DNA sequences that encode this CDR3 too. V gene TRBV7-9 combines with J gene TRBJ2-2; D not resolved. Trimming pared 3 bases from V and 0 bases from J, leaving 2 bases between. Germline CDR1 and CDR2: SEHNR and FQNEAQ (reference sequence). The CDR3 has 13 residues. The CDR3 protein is CASSFSNTGELFF. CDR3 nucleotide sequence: TGTGCCAGCAGCTTCTCGAACACCGGGGAGCTGTTTTTT.

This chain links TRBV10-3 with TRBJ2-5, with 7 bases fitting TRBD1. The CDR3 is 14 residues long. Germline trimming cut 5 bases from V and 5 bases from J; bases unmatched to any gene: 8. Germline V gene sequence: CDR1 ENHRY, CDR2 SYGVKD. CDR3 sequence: CAISTDRDIETQYF. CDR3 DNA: TGTGCCATCAGTACCGACAGGGACATTGAGACCCAGTACTTC.

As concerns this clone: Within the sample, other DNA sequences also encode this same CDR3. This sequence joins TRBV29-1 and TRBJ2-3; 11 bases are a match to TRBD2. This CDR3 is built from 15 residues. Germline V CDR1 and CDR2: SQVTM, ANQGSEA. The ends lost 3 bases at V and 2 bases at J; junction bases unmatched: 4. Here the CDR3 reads CSVEIAGGITDTQYF. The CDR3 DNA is TGCAGCGTTGAGATAGCGGGAGGGATCACAGATACGCAGTATTTT.

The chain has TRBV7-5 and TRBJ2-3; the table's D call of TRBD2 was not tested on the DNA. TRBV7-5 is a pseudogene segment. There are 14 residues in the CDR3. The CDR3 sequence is CARSPSAGGFTQYF. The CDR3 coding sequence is TGTGCCAGAAGCCCCTCGGCGGGCGGCTTTACGCAGTATTTT.

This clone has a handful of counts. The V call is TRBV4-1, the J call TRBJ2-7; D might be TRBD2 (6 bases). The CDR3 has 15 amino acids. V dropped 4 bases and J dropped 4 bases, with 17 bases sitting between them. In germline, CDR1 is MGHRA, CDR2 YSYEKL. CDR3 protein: CASSPGVGEGYEQYF. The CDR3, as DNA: TGCGCCAGCAGCCCGGGGGTAGGGGAAGGGTACGAGCAGTACTTC.

CDR3 loop: CASRDGTQNGYTF. Here the CDR3 DNA reads TGTGCCAGCAGGGACGGGACGCAGAATGGCTACACCTTC. The chain uses TRBV14 and TRBJ1-2, with a possible D match to TRBD1 (5 bases). Between the trimmed V and J ends, which lost 6 bases and 6 bases, there was a span of 14 bases. Germline CDR1 is SGHDN and CDR2 is FVKESK. This CDR3 comprises 13 residues.

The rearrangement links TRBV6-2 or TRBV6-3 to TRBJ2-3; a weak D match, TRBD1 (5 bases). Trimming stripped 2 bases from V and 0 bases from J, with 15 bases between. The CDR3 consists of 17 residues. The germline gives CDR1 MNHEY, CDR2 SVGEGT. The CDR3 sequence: CASSYGAREASTDTQYF. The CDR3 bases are TGTGCCAGCAGTTACGGGGCTCGCGAAGCTAGCACAGATACGCAGTATTTT.

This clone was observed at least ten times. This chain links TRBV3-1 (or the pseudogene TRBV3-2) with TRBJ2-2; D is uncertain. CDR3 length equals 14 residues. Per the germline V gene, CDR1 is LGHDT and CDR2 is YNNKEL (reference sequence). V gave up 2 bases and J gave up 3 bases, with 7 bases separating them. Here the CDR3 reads CASSQRSHTGELFF. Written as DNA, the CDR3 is TGTGCCAGCAGCCAAAGGTCCCACACCGGGGAGCTGTTTTTT.

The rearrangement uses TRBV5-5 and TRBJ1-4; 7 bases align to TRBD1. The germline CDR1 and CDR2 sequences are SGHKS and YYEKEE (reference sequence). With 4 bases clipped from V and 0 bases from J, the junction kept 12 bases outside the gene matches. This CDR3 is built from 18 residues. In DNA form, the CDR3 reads TGTGCCAGCAGCCCAGGGACAGTCAGACGTGCAACTAATGAAAAACTGTTTTTT. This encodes CASSPGTVRRATNEKLFF. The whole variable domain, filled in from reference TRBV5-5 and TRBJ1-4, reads DAGVTQSPTHLIKTRGQQVTLRCSPISGHKSVSWYQQVLGQGPQFIFQYYEKEERGRGNFPDRFSARQFPNYSSELNVNALLLGDSALYLCASSPGTVRRATNEKLFFGSGTQLSVL.

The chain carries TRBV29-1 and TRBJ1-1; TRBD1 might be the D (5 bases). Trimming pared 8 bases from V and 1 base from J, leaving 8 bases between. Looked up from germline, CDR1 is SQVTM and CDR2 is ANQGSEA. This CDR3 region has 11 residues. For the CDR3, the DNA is TGCAGCTTCGGGGGGAACACTGAAGCTTTCTTT. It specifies CSFGGNTEAFF.

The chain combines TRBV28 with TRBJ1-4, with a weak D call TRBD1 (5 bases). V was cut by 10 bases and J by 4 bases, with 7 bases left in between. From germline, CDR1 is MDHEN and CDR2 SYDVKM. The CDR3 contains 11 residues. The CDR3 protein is CATQGNEKLFF. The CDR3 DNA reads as TGTGCCACGCAGGGTAATGAAAAACTGTTTTTT.

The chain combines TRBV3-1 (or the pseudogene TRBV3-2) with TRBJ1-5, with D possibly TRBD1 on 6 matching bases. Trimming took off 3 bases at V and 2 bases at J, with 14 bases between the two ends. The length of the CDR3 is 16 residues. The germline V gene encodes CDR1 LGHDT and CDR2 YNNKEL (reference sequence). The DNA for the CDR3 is TGTGCCAGCAGCCATGAGGGGGGGAAAGGCAATCAGCCCCAGCATTTT. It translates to CASSHEGGKGNQPQHF.

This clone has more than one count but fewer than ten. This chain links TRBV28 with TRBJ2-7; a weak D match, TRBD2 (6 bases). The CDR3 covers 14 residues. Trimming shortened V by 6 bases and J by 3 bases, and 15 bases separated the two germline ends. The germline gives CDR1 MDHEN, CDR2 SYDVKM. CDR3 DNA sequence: TGTGCCAGCAGCTACCCGGGACTTAACTACGAGCAGTACTTC. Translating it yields CASSYPGLNYEQYF.

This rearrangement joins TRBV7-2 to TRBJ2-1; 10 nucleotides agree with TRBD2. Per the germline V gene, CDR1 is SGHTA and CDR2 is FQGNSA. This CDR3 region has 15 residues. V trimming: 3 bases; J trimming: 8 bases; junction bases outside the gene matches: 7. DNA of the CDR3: TGTGCCAGCAGCTTGACAGCGGGAGGGCCTCATGAGCAGTTCTTC. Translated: CASSLTAGGPHEQFF. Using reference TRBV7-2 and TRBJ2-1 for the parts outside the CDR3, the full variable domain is GAGVSQSPSNKVTEKGKDVELRCDPISGHTALYWYRQSLGQGLEFLIYFQGNSAPDKSGLPSDRFSAERTGGSVSTLTIQRTQQEDSAVYLCASSLTAGGPHEQFFGPGTRLTVL.

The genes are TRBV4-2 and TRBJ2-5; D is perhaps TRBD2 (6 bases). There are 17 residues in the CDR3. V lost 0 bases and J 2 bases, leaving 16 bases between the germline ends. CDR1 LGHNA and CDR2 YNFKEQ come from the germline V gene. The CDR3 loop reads CASSQDVMGLIQETQYF. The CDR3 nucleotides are TGTGCCAGCAGCCAAGATGTGATGGGACTTATACAAGAGACCCAGTACTTC.

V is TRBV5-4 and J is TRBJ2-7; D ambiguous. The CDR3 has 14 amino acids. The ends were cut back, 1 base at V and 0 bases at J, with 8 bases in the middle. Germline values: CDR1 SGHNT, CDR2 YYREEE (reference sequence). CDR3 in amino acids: CASSLLADSYEQYF. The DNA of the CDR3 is TGTGCCAGCAGCTTGCTGGCGGACTCCTACGAGCAGTACTTC.

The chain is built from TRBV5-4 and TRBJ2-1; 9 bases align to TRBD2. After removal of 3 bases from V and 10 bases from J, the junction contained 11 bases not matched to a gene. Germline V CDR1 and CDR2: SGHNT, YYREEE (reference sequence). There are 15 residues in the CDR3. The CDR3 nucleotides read TGTGCCAGCAGCTCCCTCCTGGGCCTAGCGGGAGAGCAGTTCTTC. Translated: CASSSLLGLAGEQFF.

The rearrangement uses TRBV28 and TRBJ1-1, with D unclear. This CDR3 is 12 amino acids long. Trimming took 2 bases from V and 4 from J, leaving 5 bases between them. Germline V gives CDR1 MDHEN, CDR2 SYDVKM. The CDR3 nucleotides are TGTGCCAGCAGTTTAGGGGTCACTGAAGCTTTCTTT. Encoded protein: CASSLGVTEAFF.